The rows below give T cell receptor beta chains drawn from one sample of a study of OX40 agonist ivuxolimab in advanced cancers. Produced via immunoSEQ multiplex PCR; TCRdb's table is partial and in-frame only. The sample consists of tens of thousands of clones, about 88% of them appearing once. This material consisted of CD4+ or CD8+ T cells sorted from blood, taken in a trial of the OX40 agonist ivuxolimab. The source is an adult with an advanced solid tumor such as melanoma, head and neck, liver or kidney cancer. The CDR3 runs from the conserved cysteine through the conserved F or W. D genes are given only for firm matches. A row's size may be missing; if present it is once, few, many or a size class.

clone size: once
D gene: .
J gene: TRBJ2-4
V gene: TRBV19
CDR3 protein: CASSWTGTKNIQYF
CDR3 DNA: TGTGCCAGTAGTTGGACGGGAACCAAAAACATTCAGTACTTC

clone size: .
D gene: .
J gene: TRBJ1-6
V gene: TRBV27
CDR3 protein: CASRSSYNSPLHF
CDR3 DNA: TGTGCCAGCAGGAGCTCCTATAATTCACCCCTCCACTTT

clone size: .
D gene: .
J gene: TRBJ1-5
V gene: TRBV7-9
CDR3 protein: CASSLSTRANQPQHF
CDR3 DNA: TGTGCCAGCAGCTTAAGTACCAGGGCCAATCAGCCCCAGCATTTT

clone size: once
D gene: .
J gene: TRBJ1-3
V gene: TRBV11-1
CDR3 protein: CASSSFTATGNTIYF
CDR3 DNA: TGTGCCAGCAGCTCCTTTACAGCAACTGGAAACACCATATATTTT

clone size: .
D gene: TRBD1
J gene: TRBJ1-2
V gene: TRBV6-6
CDR3 protein: CASSKRDSFYGYTF
CDR3 DNA: TGTGCCAGCAGTAAACGGGACAGCTTCTATGGCTACACCTTC

clone size: .
D gene: TRBD1
J gene: TRBJ2-5
V gene: TRBV19
CDR3 protein: CASSGQGQETQYF
CDR3 DNA: TGTGCCAGTAGCGGACAGGGCCAAGAGACCCAGTACTTC

clone size: .
D gene: .
J gene: TRBJ1-1
V gene: TRBV7-2
CDR3 protein: CASSFQMNTEAFF
CDR3 DNA: TGTGCCAGCAGCTTCCAAATGAACACTGAAGCTTTCTTT

clone size: .
D gene: TRBD1
J gene: TRBJ2-7
V gene: TRBV20-1
CDR3 protein: CSAAGQEEQYF
CDR3 DNA: TGCAGTGCTGCGGGACAGGAGGAGCAGTACTTC

clone size: few
D gene: .
J gene: TRBJ1-2
V gene: TRBV29-1
CDR3 protein: CSVDRVADGYTF
CDR3 DNA: TGCAGCGTTGATAGGGTGGCGGATGGCTACACCTTC

clone size: .
D gene: .
J gene: TRBJ2-7
V gene: TRBV5-1
CDR3 protein: CASSLEGSTGYEQYF
CDR3 DNA: TGCGCCAGCAGCCTGGAGGGGTCGACAGGCTACGAGCAGTACTTC

clone size: .
D gene: .
J gene: TRBJ1-5
V gene: TRBV2
CDR3 protein: CASSEGDNQPQHF
CDR3 DNA: TGTGCCAGCAGTGAGGGAGACAACCAGCCCCAGCATTTT

clone size: once
D gene: TRBD1
J gene: TRBJ1-2
V gene: TRBV5-4
CDR3 protein: CASSLQGQIYGYTF
CDR3 DNA: TGTGCCAGCAGCTTACAGGGGCAGATATATGGCTACACCTTC

clone size: .
D gene: .
J gene: TRBJ2-5
V gene: TRBV5-1
CDR3 protein: CASSQGETQYF
CDR3 DNA: TGCGCCAGCAGCCAAGGGGAGACCCAGTACTTC

clone size: .
D gene: TRBD1
J gene: TRBJ1-5
V gene: TRBV5-8
CDR3 protein: CASSVRTGFSNQPQHF
CDR3 DNA: TGTGCCAGCAGCGTACGGACAGGGTTTAGCAATCAGCCCCAGCATTTT

clone size: once
D gene: .
J gene: TRBJ2-5
V gene: TRBV19
CDR3 protein: CASSTYLTAETQYF
CDR3 DNA: TGTGCCAGTAGTACATACCTGACCGCAGAGACCCAGTACTTC

clone size: once
D gene: .
J gene: TRBJ2-1
V gene: TRBV19
CDR3 protein: CASKQNEQFF
CDR3 DNA: TGTGCCAGTAAGCAAAATGAGCAGTTCTTC

clone size: .
D gene: .
J gene: TRBJ2-7
V gene: TRBV4-2
CDR3 protein: CASGTGEMYEQYF
CDR3 DNA: TGTGCCAGCGGAACGGGGGAAATGTACGAGCAGTACTTC

clone size: .
D gene: TRBD1
J gene: TRBJ1-5
V gene: TRBV6-1
CDR3 protein: CASSPMTGGGQPQHF
CDR3 DNA: TGTGCCAGCAGTCCCATGACAGGGGGGGGCCAGCCCCAGCATTTT

clone size: .
D gene: .
J gene: TRBJ1-4
V gene: TRBV6-5
CDR3 protein: CASSYSTGEREKLFF
CDR3 DNA: TGTGCCAGCAGTTACTCGACCGGGGAGCGGGAAAAACTGTTTTTT

clone size: once
D gene: TRBD2
J gene: TRBJ2-7
V gene: TRBV5-8
CDR3 protein: CASRRRTGGYEQYF
CDR3 DNA: TGTGCCAGCAGACGACGGACGGGGGGGTACGAGCAGTACTTC

clone size: once
D gene: .
J gene: TRBJ1-6
V gene: TRBV7-6
CDR3 protein: CASSLEAAGPLHF
CDR3 DNA: TGTGCCAGCAGCTTGGAGGCTGCCGGGCCCCTCCACTTT

clone size: few
D gene: TRBD1
J gene: TRBJ1-5
V gene: TRBV6-6
CDR3 protein: CASSPSGTGGGQPQHF
CDR3 DNA: TGTGCCAGCAGTCCCTCCGGGACAGGGGGAGGTCAGCCCCAGCATTTT

clone size: .
D gene: .
J gene: TRBJ1-5
V gene: TRBV4-3
CDR3 protein: CASSQDTGSNQPQHF
CDR3 DNA: TGCGCCAGCAGCCAAGATACAGGGTCCAATCAGCCCCAGCATTTT

clone size: .
D gene: .
J gene: TRBJ1-2
V gene: TRBV6-6
CDR3 protein: CASSYSSYGYTF
CDR3 DNA: TGTGCCAGCAGTTACTCTTCCTATGGCTACACCTTC

clone size: .
D gene: .
J gene: TRBJ1-2
V gene: TRBV2
CDR3 protein: CASSEGYYGYTF
CDR3 DNA: TGTGCCAGCAGTGAGGGGTACTATGGCTACACCTTC

clone size: .
D gene: .
J gene: TRBJ2-5
V gene: TRBV18
CDR3 protein: CASSRPGRVETQYF
CDR3 DNA: TGTGCCAGCTCACGACCAGGGCGAGTAGAGACCCAGTACTTC

clone size: once
D gene: TRBD1
J gene: TRBJ2-5
V gene: TRBV11-3
CDR3 protein: CASRRDRGLETQYF
CDR3 DNA: TGTGCCAGCAGACGGGACAGGGGGCTTGAGACCCAGTACTTC

clone size: once
D gene: .
J gene: TRBJ2-2
V gene: TRBV7-2
CDR3 protein: CASSLTSRELFF
CDR3 DNA: TGTGCCAGCAGCTTGACAAGCCGGGAGCTGTTTTTT

clone size: .
D gene: .
J gene: TRBJ1-1
V gene: TRBV28
CDR3 protein: CASSLISMNTEAFF
CDR3 DNA: TGTGCCAGCAGTTTAATATCGATGAACACTGAAGCTTTCTTT

clone size: .
D gene: .
J gene: TRBJ2-6
V gene: TRBV5-1
CDR3 protein: CASSLGSGANVLTF
CDR3 DNA: TGCGCCAGCAGCCTGGGGTCTGGGGCCAACGTCCTGACTTTC

clone size: .
D gene: TRBD1
J gene: TRBJ2-7
V gene: TRBV7-2
CDR3 protein: CASSPGTVLYEQYF
CDR3 DNA: TGTGCCAGCAGCCCCGGGACAGTCCTTTACGAGCAGTACTTC

clone size: .
D gene: TRBD1
J gene: TRBJ2-4
V gene: TRBV5-6
CDR3 protein: CASSLDRGDIQYF
CDR3 DNA: TGTGCCAGCAGCTTAGACAGGGGGGACATTCAGTACTTC

clone size: .
D gene: .
J gene: TRBJ1-3
V gene: TRBV6-1
CDR3 protein: CVTESSGNTIYF
CDR3 DNA: TGTGTTACAGAAAGCTCTGGAAACACCATATATTTT

clone size: .
D gene: TRBD1
J gene: TRBJ2-1
V gene: TRBV19
CDR3 protein: CASSIYRGRFPNEQFF
CDR3 DNA: TGTGCCAGTAGTATATATAGGGGGCGGTTTCCCAATGAGCAGTTCTTC

clone size: .
D gene: TRBD1
J gene: TRBJ1-2
V gene: TRBV5-4
CDR3 protein: CASSFGQGDLGYTF
CDR3 DNA: TGTGCCAGCAGCTTCGGACAGGGGGATTTGGGCTACACCTTC

clone size: .
D gene: .
J gene: TRBJ2-2
V gene: TRBV29-1
CDR3 protein: CSVETINRQNTGELFF
CDR3 DNA: TGCAGCGTTGAGACTATTAACAGGCAGAACACCGGGGAGCTGTTTTTT

clone size: .
D gene: .
J gene: TRBJ1-1
V gene: TRBV9
CDR3 protein: CASSVVVEGAEAFF
CDR3 DNA: TGTGCCAGCAGCGTAGTAGTGGAGGGGGCTGAAGCTTTCTTT

clone size: .
D gene: .
J gene: TRBJ1-5
V gene: TRBV12-5
CDR3 protein: CASGLDQPQHF
CDR3 DNA: TGTGCTAGTGGTTTGGATCAGCCCCAGCATTTT

clone size: once
D gene: .
J gene: TRBJ1-6
V gene: TRBV7-9
CDR3 protein: CASSYPFGGLGNSPLHF
CDR3 DNA: TGTGCCAGCAGCTACCCCTTCGGGGGTTTGGGCAATTCACCCCTCCACTTT

clone size: .
D gene: .
J gene: TRBJ1-5
V gene: TRBV2
CDR3 protein: CAGRGDRGQPQHF
CDR3 DNA: TGTGCCGGGAGGGGGGACCGGGGGCAGCCCCAGCATTTT

clone size: .
D gene: .
J gene: TRBJ1-5
V gene: TRBV4-3
CDR3 protein: CASSKDPGDQPQHF
CDR3 DNA: TGCGCCAGCAGCAAAGACCCTGGGGATCAGCCCCAGCATTTT

clone size: .
D gene: .
J gene: TRBJ2-2
V gene: TRBV2
CDR3 protein: CASKGNTGELFF
CDR3 DNA: TGTGCCAGCAAGGGAAACACCGGGGAGCTGTTTTTT

clone size: .
D gene: TRBD1
J gene: TRBJ2-1
V gene: TRBV5-1
CDR3 protein: CASSLQTGAVNEQFF
CDR3 DNA: TGCGCCAGCAGCTTGCAGACAGGGGCTGTGAATGAGCAGTTCTTC

clone size: .
D gene: .
J gene: TRBJ2-2
V gene: TRBV7-2
CDR3 protein: CASSLRTGNTGELFF
CDR3 DNA: TGTGCCAGCAGCTTACGCACAGGGAACACCGGGGAGCTGTTTTTT